What follows is one T cell receptor beta chain and its context. Its antigen is unknown. Using immunoSEQ multiplex PCR, the repertoire was profiled, and TCRdb retains in-frame clones only, with some absent. There are 300,000 to 400,000 clones in the sample; 85% to 90% occur only once, and roughly 6% lies in the top ten. This CDR3 spans 15 amino acids. CDR1 and CDR2 (germline): LNHDA, SQIVND (reference sequence). V was shortened by 7 bases and J by 2 bases, with 14 bases between the two germline ends. The data belong to a study of Ad26.COV2.S vaccination and SARS-CoV-2 variants. Study-wide context: In the COV1001 trial, the donor was in the Ad26.COV2.S arm. In the study, Ad26.COV2.S was injected intramuscularly once, or twice 56 days apart.

The treatment denotes: about 20 received Ad26.COV2.S at low or high dose, single or two shots; about 5 received placebo; per-sample allocation not given. Each sample was drawn 63 days after the first injection (of vaccine or placebo). Ad26.COV2.S expressed prefusion-stabilized spike from the original Wuhan strain. Overall study findings and caveats: Vaccine recipients posted higher spike-specific TCR breadth than their placebo counterparts.

Specimen: peripheral blood, collected in a trial of Ad26.COV2.S vaccine versus placebo. The chain recombines TRBV19 with TRBJ2-2; tentatively, D is TRBD2 (6 bases). This receptor was taken from a person between 18 and 65 years old who received the Ad26.COV2.S COVID-19 vaccine or a placebo. DNA of the CDR3: TGTGCCAGTACCGGAGGAGGGTATAACACCGGGGAGCTGTTTTTT. It codes for CASTGGGYNTGELFF.